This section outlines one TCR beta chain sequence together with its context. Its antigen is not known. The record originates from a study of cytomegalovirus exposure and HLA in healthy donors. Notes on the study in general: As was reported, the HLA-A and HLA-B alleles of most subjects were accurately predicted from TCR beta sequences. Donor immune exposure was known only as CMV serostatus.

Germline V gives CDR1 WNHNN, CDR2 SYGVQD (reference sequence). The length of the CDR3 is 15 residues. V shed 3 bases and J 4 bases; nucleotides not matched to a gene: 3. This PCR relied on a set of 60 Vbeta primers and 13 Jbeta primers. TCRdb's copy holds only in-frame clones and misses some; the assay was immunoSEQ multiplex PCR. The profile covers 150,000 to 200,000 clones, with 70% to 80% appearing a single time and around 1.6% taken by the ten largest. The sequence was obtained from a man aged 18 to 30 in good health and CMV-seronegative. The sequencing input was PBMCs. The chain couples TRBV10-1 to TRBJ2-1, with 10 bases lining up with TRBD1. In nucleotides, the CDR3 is TGCGCCAGCAGTGACGCGGGACAGGGGTACAATGAGCAGTTCTTC. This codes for CASSDAGQGYNEQFF.